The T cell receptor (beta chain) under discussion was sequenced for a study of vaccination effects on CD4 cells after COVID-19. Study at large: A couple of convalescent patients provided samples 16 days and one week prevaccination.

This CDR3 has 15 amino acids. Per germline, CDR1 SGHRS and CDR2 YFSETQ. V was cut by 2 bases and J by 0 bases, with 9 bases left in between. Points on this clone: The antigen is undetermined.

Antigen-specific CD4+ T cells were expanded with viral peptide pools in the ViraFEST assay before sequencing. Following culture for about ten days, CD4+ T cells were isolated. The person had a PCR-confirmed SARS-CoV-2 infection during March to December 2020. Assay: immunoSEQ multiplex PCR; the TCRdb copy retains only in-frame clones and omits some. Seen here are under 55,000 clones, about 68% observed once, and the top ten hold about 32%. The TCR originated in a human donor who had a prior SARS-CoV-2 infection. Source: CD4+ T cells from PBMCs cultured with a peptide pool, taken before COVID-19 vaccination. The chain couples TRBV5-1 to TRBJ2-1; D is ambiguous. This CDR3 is CASSFMDVSYNEQFF. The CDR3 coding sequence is TGCGCCAGCAGCTTTATGGATGTCTCCTACAATGAGCAGTTCTTC.